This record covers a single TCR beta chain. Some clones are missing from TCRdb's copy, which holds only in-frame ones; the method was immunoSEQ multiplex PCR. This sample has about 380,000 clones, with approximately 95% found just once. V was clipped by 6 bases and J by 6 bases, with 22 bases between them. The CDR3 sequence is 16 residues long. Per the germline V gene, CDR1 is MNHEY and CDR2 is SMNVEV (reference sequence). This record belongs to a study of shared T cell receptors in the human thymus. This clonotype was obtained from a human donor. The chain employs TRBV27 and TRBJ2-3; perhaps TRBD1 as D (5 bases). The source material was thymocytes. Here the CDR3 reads CASRIQGFWVWDTQYF. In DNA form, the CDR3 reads TGTGCCAGCAGGATCCAGGGTTTTTGGGTATGGGATACGCAGTATTTT.